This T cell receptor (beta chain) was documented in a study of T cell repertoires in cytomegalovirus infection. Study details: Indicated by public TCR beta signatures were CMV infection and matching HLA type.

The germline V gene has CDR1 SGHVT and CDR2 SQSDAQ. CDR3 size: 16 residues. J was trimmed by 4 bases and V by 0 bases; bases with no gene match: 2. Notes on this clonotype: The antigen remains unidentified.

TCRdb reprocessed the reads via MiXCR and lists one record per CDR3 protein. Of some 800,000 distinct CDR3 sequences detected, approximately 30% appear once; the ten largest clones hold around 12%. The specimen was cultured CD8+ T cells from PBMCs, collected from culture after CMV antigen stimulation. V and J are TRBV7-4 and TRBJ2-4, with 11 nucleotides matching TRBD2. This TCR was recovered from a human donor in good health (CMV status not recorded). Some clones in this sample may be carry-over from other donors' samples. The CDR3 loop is CASSLALAGGKNIQYF. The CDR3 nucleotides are TGTGCCAGCAGCTTAGCCCTAGCGGGGGGAAAAAACATTCAGTACTTC.